Below are 20 T cell receptor beta chains sequenced from a single sample in a study of T-cell reconstitution after alpha-beta-depleted transplantation in children. As it was prepared, the TCRbeta library received unique molecular identifiers. TCRdb ran MiXCR on the PCR reads and lists one entry per CDR3 protein. The sample carries fewer than 700,000 distinct CDR3 sequences, under 25% recorded once. The input for sequencing was PBMCs, mostly from graft donor cells, taken 360 days after TCRalphabeta/CD19-depleted stem cell transplant. The receptors here all came from a boy under two years old who had a stem cell transplant for acute myeloid leukemia, so the T cells may come from the graft donor.

This rearrangement joins TRBV2 to TRBJ1-1; TRBD1 is a possible D gene (5 bases). The CDR3 is made up of 15 amino acids. CDR1 is SNHLY and CDR2 is FYNNEI in the germline V gene. V was clipped by 8 bases and J by 1 base, with 17 bases between them. In DNA, the CDR3 is TGTGCCAGCCGCCGGGACTATAGAGGGAACACTGAAGCTTTCTTT. Translating gives CASRRDYRGNTEAFF.

This clonotype was counted a few times. The gene calls are TRBV24-1 and TRBJ1-5; D is possibly TRBD1 (5 bases). This CDR3 region has 14 residues. V shed 2 bases and J shed 6 bases, with 10 bases lying between them. Germline V lookup: CDR1 KGHDR, CDR2 SFDVKD. DNA of the CDR3: TGTGCCACCAGTGATTCTCAGGGAGGTCAGCCCCAGCATTTT. This translates into CATSDSQGGQPQHF.

The V and J genes are TRBV5-1 and TRBJ2-1; 10 bases are shared with TRBD2. CDR1 SGHRS and CDR2 YFSETQ come from the germline V gene. V lost 0 bases to trimming and J lost 0 bases; unmatched junction nucleotides: 6. The CDR3 extends over 18 amino acids. The DNA of the CDR3 is TGCGCCAGCAGCTTGGATGGTAGCGGGGGGCGCTCCTACAATGAGCAGTTCTTC. Its translation: CASSLDGSGGRSYNEQFF. The whole variable domain, remainder taken from reference TRBV5-1 and TRBJ2-1, is KAGVTQTPRYLIKTRGQQVTLSCSPISGHRSVSWYQQTPGQGLQFLFEYFSETQRNKGNFPGRFSGRQFSNSRSEMNVSTLELGDSALYLCASSLDGSGGRSYNEQFFGPGTRLTVL.

V and J are TRBV12-3 or TRBV12-4 and TRBJ2-1; TRBD1 agrees at 8 bases. The CDR3 is made up of 15 amino acids. Losses at the gene ends were 6 bases for V and 4 bases for J; bases not matched to a gene: 8. DNA for the CDR3: TGTGCCAGCAGGAAACCGGGACAGGTGTACAATGAGCAGTTCTTC. Protein product: CASRKPGQVYNEQFF.

This chain links TRBV5-1 with TRBJ2-7; TRBD2 matches at 8 bases. The CDR3 consists of 15 residues. The V segment lost 3 bases and the J segment 3 bases; nucleotides outside the gene matches: 8. Germline V gene sequence: CDR1 SGHRS, CDR2 YFSETQ. The CDR3 reads CASSSTAGVNYEQYF. In nucleotides, the CDR3 is TGCGCCAGCAGCTCAACAGCGGGGGTAAACTACGAGCAGTACTTC.

In its sample, this clonotype was seen many times. This chain uses TRBV4-2 with TRBJ2-3; no clear D. Trimming pared 0 bases from V and 4 bases from J, leaving 11 bases between. The germline V gene encodes CDR1 LGHNA and CDR2 YNFKEQ. The CDR3 loop spans 15 amino acids. In DNA form, the CDR3 reads TGTGCCAGCAGCCAAGATCAACGTGTCTCAGATACGCAGTATTTT. Amino acid sequence: CASSQDQRVSDTQYF.

This clonotype was seen at least ten times. The rearrangement joins TRBV5-1 to TRBJ2-1; D is ambiguous. CDR1 SGHRS and CDR2 YFSETQ come from the germline V gene. Trimming removed 4 bases from V and 8 bases from J, with 10 bases in between. The CDR3 runs 12 residues. The CDR3 here is CASSATLDEQFF. The CDR3 DNA is TGCGCCAGCAGCGCCACTCTCGATGAGCAGTTCTTC.

The V gene is TRBV15, the J gene TRBJ2-3; 10 nucleotides align to TRBD2. The J segment lost 2 bases and the V segment lost 8 bases, leaving 4 bases of the junction unmatched. Germline CDR1 reads LNHNV; CDR2 reads YYDKDF (reference sequence). This CDR3 region has 14 residues. DNA of the CDR3: TGTGCCACCGAGAGCGGGGGGGTCACAGATACGCAGTATTTT. This encodes CATESGGVTDTQYF.

This clonotype was picked up many times. This chain connects TRBV20-1 to TRBJ1-2; a possible D gene is TRBD1 (6 bases). The CDR3 is made up of 14 amino acids. The germline V and J ends were trimmed by 0 bases and 6 bases, with 14 bases remaining between them. The germline V gene encodes CDR1 DFQATT and CDR2 SNEGSKA (reference sequence). This CDR3 is CSAREGQGRNGYTF. CDR3 bases: TGCAGTGCTAGAGAAGGGCAGGGGAGGAATGGCTACACCTTC.

Ten or more counts support this clonotype. V is TRBV6-6 and J is TRBJ2-3, with D unresolved. This CDR3 has 10 amino acids. Looked up from germline, CDR1 is MNHNY and CDR2 is SVGAGI (reference sequence). V lost 10 bases and J 5 bases, leaving 7 bases between the germline ends. The CDR3 loop reads CATQLDTQYF. For the CDR3, the DNA is TGTGCCACCCAGTTAGATACGCAGTATTTT.

The chain carries TRBV7-2 and TRBJ1-2, with TRBD1 as a possible D gene (5 bases). CDR3 length equals 13 residues. Trimming removed 1 base at V and 4 bases at J, with 7 bases between. Germline V lookup: CDR1 SGHTA, CDR2 FQGNSA. The CDR3 spells CASSLVGTYGYTF. As DNA, the CDR3 is TGTGCCAGCAGCTTAGTGGGGACCTATGGCTACACCTTC.

This clonotype was counted only a few times. The CDR3 nucleotides read TGTGCCAGCAGCTTAGGGGACAGGGACACAGATACGCAGTATTTT. Translation: CASSLGDRDTDTQYF. V usage is TRBV11-1 and J usage is TRBJ2-3, with 9 bases fitting TRBD1. Per the germline V gene, CDR1 is SGHAT and CDR2 is FQDESV (reference sequence). J gave up 2 bases and V 1 base, and 1 base lay outside the gene matches. This CDR3 spans 15 amino acids.

The V and J genes are TRBV7-3 and TRBJ2-1; D is unclear. The V and J ends lost 5 bases and 2 bases respectively, with 13 bases between them. The germline gives CDR1 SGHTA, CDR2 FQGTGA. The CDR3 loop spans 15 amino acids. Here the CDR3 DNA reads TGTGCCAGCAGCCCAACTCTTCTCCCCTACAATGAGCAGTTCTTC. Amino acids: CASSPTLLPYNEQFF. The full variable domain, completed using reference TRBV7-3 and TRBJ2-1, is GAGVSQTPSNKVTEKGKYVELRCDPISGHTALYWYRQSLGQGPEFLIYFQGTGAADDSGLPNDRFFAVRPEGSVSTLKIQRTERGDSAVYLCASSPTLLPYNEQFFGPGTRLTVL.

The chain is built from TRBV12-3 or TRBV12-4 and TRBJ1-1; D may be TRBD1 (5 bases). Trimming pared 3 bases from V and 0 bases from J, leaving 17 bases between. This CDR3 contains 17 residues. This chain's CDR3 is CASSFGPRGFMNTEAFF. The CDR3 DNA follows: TGTGCCAGCAGTTTCGGCCCCCGGGGCTTTATGAACACTGAAGCTTTCTTT.

This clonotype was picked up a small number of times. The J gene is TRBJ2-7, the V gene TRBV20-1, with 8 bases lining up with TRBD2. V gave up 3 bases and J gave up 6 bases; unmatched junction bases: 7. Germline V gene data show CDR1 as DFQATT and CDR2 as SNEGSKA (reference sequence). The length of the CDR3 is 13 residues. The CDR3 region is CSARSGGVSEQYF. CDR3 DNA: TGCAGTGCTAGGTCCGGGGGGGTTAGCGAGCAGTACTTC.

This clonotype was counted at least ten times. The V gene is TRBV28, the J gene TRBJ1-5; 7 bases are a match to TRBD1. The germline gives CDR1 MDHEN, CDR2 SYDVKM. After removal of 6 bases from V and 4 bases from J, the junction contained 9 bases not matched to a gene. This CDR3 is 15 amino acids long. The CDR3 coding sequence is TGTGCCAGCAGCTTGGACAGGCGGTATAATCAGCCCCAGCATTTT. This codes for CASSLDRRYNQPQHF.

This clonotype has only one observation. The chain has TRBV9 and TRBJ2-1; D is perhaps TRBD1 (8 bases). The CDR3 contains 17 residues. Germline values: CDR1 SGDLS, CDR2 YYNGEE. V was shortened by 5 bases and J by 5 bases, with 23 bases between the two germline ends. DNA for the CDR3: TGTGCCAGCAGTCCCCACTGGGGGGGACAGGCAGACAATGAGCAGTTCTTC. Translating gives CASSPHWGGQADNEQFF. Combining the CDR3 with reference TRBV9 and TRBJ2-1 gives the whole variable domain DSGVTQTPKHLITATGQRVTLRCSPRSGDLSVYWYQQSLDQGLQFLIQYYNGEERAKGNILERFSAQQFPDLHSELNLSSLELGDSALYFCASSPHWGGQADNEQFFGPGTRLTVL.

A few counts support this clonotype. Here the CDR3 DNA reads TGTGCCAGCAGTTATCGTAGTATTCGCGAACTCTCCTACAATGAGCAGTTCTTC. Translation: CASSYRSIRELSYNEQFF. The chain employs TRBV12-3 or TRBV12-4 and TRBJ2-1, with unresolved D. This CDR3 spans 18 amino acids. V lost 4 bases and J lost 0, with 19 bases in between.

This clonotype was seen more than once but under ten times. V gene TRBV28 combines with J gene TRBJ2-7; 10 bases agree with TRBD1. Trimming at V came to 7 bases and at J to 2 bases, leaving 8 bases not matched to a gene. CDR1 is MDHEN and CDR2 is SYDVKM in the germline V gene. The CDR3 loop spans 15 amino acids. CDR3 sequence reads: CASTRGTGVTYEQYF. CDR3 DNA: TGTGCCAGCACCCGTGGGACAGGGGTTACCTACGAGCAGTACTTC. The full variable domain, completed using reference TRBV28 and TRBJ2-7, is DVKVTQSSRYLVKRTGEKVFLECVQDMDHENMFWYRQDPGLGLRLIYFSYDVKMKEKGDIPEGYSVSREKKERFSLILESASTNQTSMYLCASTRGTGVTYEQYFGPGTRLTVT.

This clonotype has ten or more counts. The rearrangement uses TRBV20-1 and TRBJ2-3; 7 nucleotides align to TRBD2. The CDR3 is made up of 14 amino acids. Germline CDR1 and CDR2: DFQATT and SNEGSKA (reference sequence). The junction had 6 bases not matched to a gene; V was cut back by 5 bases and J by 1 base. For the CDR3, the DNA is TGCAGTGCTTTTAGCGGGCGCGGCACAGATACGCAGTATTTT. This encodes CSAFSGRGTDTQYF.